These 25 T cell receptor beta chains were sequenced from one sample in a study of T cell repertoires in cytomegalovirus infection. TCRdb independently ran MiXCR on the reads; one entry per CDR3 protein. The table includes about 130,000 distinct CDR3 sequences, roughly a quarter detected once. For these receptors, no antigen is known. The specimen was PBMCs, sequenced either directly or after in vitro stimulation (not recorded which). These receptors all stem from a human donor in good health (CMV status not recorded). Some clones in this sample may be carry-over from other donors' samples.

This clonotype was observed many times. CDR3 in amino acids: CASSSDRGEKLFF. The CDR3 region has the DNA TGTGCCAGCAGCTCCGACAGGGGTGAAAAACTGTTTTTT. The chain employs TRBV7-2 and TRBJ1-4, with 8 bases fitting TRBD1. CDR1 is SGHTA and CDR2 is FQGNSA in the germline V gene. The CDR3 is made up of 13 amino acids. Trimming at V came to 4 bases and at J to 7 bases, leaving 2 bases not matched to a gene.

This clonotype showed up just a few times. This chain joins TRBV15 and TRBJ2-6; D unclear. V was trimmed by 0 bases and J by 0 bases, leaving 6 bases between them. The CDR3 covers 16 residues. Germline V gene data show CDR1 as LNHNV and CDR2 as YYDKDF (reference sequence). The CDR3 loop is CATSRDASSGANVLTF. Written as DNA, the CDR3 is TGTGCCACCAGCAGAGATGCTAGCTCTGGGGCCAACGTCCTGACTTTC.

This chain joins TRBV5-4 and TRBJ2-1; no clear D. V lost 0 bases and J lost 3, with 7 bases in between. The germline V gene encodes CDR1 SGHNT and CDR2 YYREEE (reference sequence). The CDR3 runs 14 residues. CDR3 DNA sequence: TGTGCCAGCAGCTTGGACTCGCTCTACAATGAGCAGTTCTTC. It specifies CASSLDSLYNEQFF.

The rearrangement uses TRBV29-1 and TRBJ1-1, with D unresolved. With 4 bases removed from V and 1 base from J, the gap between germline ends came to 10 bases. This CDR3 comprises 13 residues. CDR1 is SQVTM and CDR2 is ANQGSEA in the germline V gene. CDR3 region: CSVGRQQNTEAFF. CDR3 DNA sequence: TGCAGCGTTGGAAGACAACAGAACACTGAAGCTTTCTTT.

The chain uses TRBV19 and TRBJ2-1; TRBD1 might be the D (5 bases). Trimming left V 7 bases short and J 2 bases short, with 9 bases between. Germline assignment: CDR1 LNHDA and CDR2 SQIVND (reference sequence). The CDR3 is 13 amino acids. The CDR3 bases are TGTGCCAGTACAGGGCAAACCTACAATGAGCAGTTCTTC. Translating gives CASTGQTYNEQFF.

The V gene is TRBV12-3 or TRBV12-4, the J gene TRBJ1-6; TRBD1 matches 10 bases. The V gene end was trimmed by 5 bases and the J gene end by 7 bases; junction bases not matched to a gene: 5. CDR3 length equals 15 residues. The CDR3 sequence is CASSLDRGRNSPLHF. For the CDR3, the DNA is TGTGCCAGCAGTCTCGACAGGGGGCGAAATTCACCCCTCCACTTT.

In this sample, this clonotype turned up many times. The chain is built from TRBV7-2 and TRBJ2-1, with TRBD1 identical over 9 bases. The CDR3 is 13 residues long. Germline V gene sequence: CDR1 SGHTA, CDR2 FQGNSA. Trimming removed 1 base from V and 8 bases from J; junction bases left unmatched: 0. CDR3 coding DNA: TGTGCCAGCAGCTTAGACAGGGGGCATGAGCAGTTCTTC. Translating gives CASSLDRGHEQFF.

This chain joins TRBV2 and TRBJ2-3, with D possibly matching TRBD1 (7 bases). The CDR3 is 14 residues long. V lost 3 bases to trimming and J lost 4 bases, with 11 bases between them. CDR1 SNHLY and CDR2 FYNNEI come from the germline V gene. CDR3 protein: CASSELRGADTQYF. In DNA form, the CDR3 reads TGTGCCAGCAGTGAGCTCAGGGGGGCAGATACGCAGTATTTT.

The rearrangement joins TRBV4-1 to TRBJ2-6; 11 bases are a match to TRBD1. The CDR3 covers 18 residues. Germline values: CDR1 MGHRA, CDR2 YSYEKL. V lost 4 bases to trimming and J lost 4 bases; unmatched junction nucleotides: 9. The CDR3 region is CASSPPGTGGGGANVLTF. CDR3 nucleotides: TGCGCCAGCAGCCCACCCGGGACAGGGGGAGGGGGGGCCAACGTCCTGACTTTC.

In its sample, this clonotype was seen a few times. The V gene is TRBV12-3 or TRBV12-4, the J gene TRBJ2-1, with 10 positions matching TRBD2. Trimming cost V 0 bases and J 6 bases; bases outside gene matches: 11. CDR3 size: 18 residues. The CDR3 DNA is TGTGCCAGCAGTTTAGCCTCGAAACTAGCGGGACTCCTCAATGAGCAGTTCTTC. Residues: CASSLASKLAGLLNEQFF.

The rearrangement uses TRBV12-3 or TRBV12-4 and TRBJ2-1; 9 bases map to TRBD2. This CDR3 spans 15 amino acids. After removal of 0 bases from V and 5 bases from J, the junction contained 2 bases not matched to a gene. This CDR3 is CASSLAIAGDNEQFF. In nucleotides, the CDR3 is TGTGCCAGCAGTTTAGCCATAGCGGGAGACAATGAGCAGTTCTTC.

This rearrangement joins TRBV2 to TRBJ1-3; D is perhaps TRBD1 (6 bases). The V end lost 6 bases, the J end lost 0 bases, and 9 bases lay between the germline ends. The germline gives CDR1 SNHLY, CDR2 FYNNEI. The CDR3 is made up of 14 amino acids. The CDR3 coding sequence is TGTGCCAGCAGGGACAGCAACTCTGGAAACACCATATATTTT. It translates to CASRDSNSGNTIYF.

This clonotype has more than one count but fewer than ten. The chain joins TRBV7-2 to TRBJ2-7; 8 nucleotides agree with TRBD2. This CDR3 has 14 amino acids. Trimming took 5 bases from V and 2 from J; bases not matched to a gene: 5. CDR1 and CDR2 from the germline V gene are SGHTA and FQGNSA. The CDR3 here is CASSLSGMTYEQYV. The DNA for the CDR3 is TGTGCCAGCAGCCTTAGCGGGATGACCTACGAGCAGTACGTC.

There are a few counts of this clonotype. This sequence joins TRBV28 and TRBJ1-1; 7 positions match TRBD1. The germline CDR1 and CDR2 sequences are MDHEN and SYDVKM. This CDR3 region has 11 residues. The chain's CDR3 is CLTGVGTEAFF. As DNA, the CDR3 is TGTCTTACAGGGGTCGGCACTGAAGCTTTCTTT.

The chain recombines TRBV28 with TRBJ2-5; 14 nucleotides agree with TRBD2. This CDR3 is 17 amino acids long. Germline trimming cut 4 bases from V and 2 bases from J; bases unmatched to any gene: 6. Per germline, CDR1 MDHEN and CDR2 SYDVKM. As DNA, the CDR3 is TGTGCCAGCAGTTCAGGACTAGCGGGAGGTACACAAGAGACCCAGTACTTC. It specifies CASSSGLAGGTQETQYF.

The chain combines TRBV6-2 or TRBV6-3 with TRBJ1-1; D is undetermined. The germline V and J ends were trimmed by 6 bases and 2 bases, with 13 bases remaining between them. This CDR3 is 14 amino acids long. CDR1 is MNHEY and CDR2 is SVGEGT in the germline V gene. The DNA of the CDR3 is TGTGCCAGCAGGAAACCGGGCGAAAACACTGAAGCTTTCTTT. It encodes CASRKPGENTEAFF.

This clonotype has only a few counts. J is TRBJ2-7 and V is TRBV15; D is perhaps TRBD2 (5 bases). V lost 0 bases, J lost 6 bases, and 9 bases lay in between. Germline loops: CDR1 LNHNV, CDR2 YYDKDF (reference sequence). The CDR3 runs 13 residues. The CDR3 sequence: CATSRDLAGEQYF. The CDR3 DNA follows: TGTGCCACCAGCAGAGATTTGGCGGGCGAGCAGTACTTC.

This clonotype has a handful of counts. This chain links TRBV5-4 with TRBJ1-1; 7 bases fit TRBD1. The CDR3 consists of 13 residues. J was trimmed by 11 bases and V by 2 bases; bases with no gene match: 9. Germline V lookup: CDR1 SGHNT, CDR2 YYREEE (reference sequence). The CDR3 DNA reads as TGTGCCAGCAGCTTCCGGGATACAGGGGACGCTTTCTTT. Translated, it gives CASSFRDTGDAFF.

This clonotype was picked up a small number of times. The V gene is TRBV19, the J gene TRBJ1-5; TRBD1 might be the D (6 bases). CDR3 size: 17 residues. Germline assignment: CDR1 LNHDA and CDR2 SQIVND (reference sequence). Deletions cut 4 bases from V and 2 bases from J, with 18 bases between. The CDR3 nucleotides read TGTGCCAGTAGTAGGGGGCCCAGGGGTGATGGCAATCAGCCCCAGCATTTT. Translated: CASSRGPRGDGNQPQHF.

This clonotype was counted only a few times. The chain is built from TRBV4-3 and TRBJ2-1; no reliable D call. The germline V gene encodes CDR1 LGHNA and CDR2 YSLEER. The germline V and J ends were trimmed by 0 bases and 0 bases, with 12 bases remaining between them. This CDR3 has 17 residues. The chain's CDR3 is CASSQDPGTSSYNEQFF. The CDR3 DNA reads TGCGCCAGCAGCCAAGATCCGGGCACGAGCTCCTACAATGAGCAGTTCTTC.

The chain uses TRBV6-2 or TRBV6-3 and TRBJ2-2, with a tentative D call TRBD1 (6 bases). The germline V gene has CDR1 MNHEY and CDR2 SVGEGT. The CDR3 length is 15 residues. V was trimmed by 2 bases and J by 3 bases, leaving 10 bases between them. The CDR3 here is CASSYPGVDTGELFF. For the CDR3, the DNA is TGTGCCAGCAGTTACCCAGGGGTGGACACCGGGGAGCTGTTTTTT.

The J gene is TRBJ1-1, the V gene TRBV7-6; D is unresolved. This CDR3 contains 16 residues. Germline CDR1 and CDR2: SGHVS and FNYEAQ. V was shortened by 2 bases and J by 1 base, with 14 bases between the two germline ends. CDR3 DNA: TGTGCCAGCAGCTTATCGAGCCCACGGGGGAACACTGAAGCTTTCTTT. This codes for CASSLSSPRGNTEAFF.

The rearrangement links TRBV3-1 to TRBJ1-1, with TRBD1 matching 10 bases. Germline V gene data show CDR1 as LGHDT and CDR2 as YNNKEL (reference sequence). Losses at the gene ends were 2 bases for V and 6 bases for J; bases not matched to a gene: 12. CDR3 length equals 17 residues. The CDR3 region is CASSQRGQGIGGAEAFF. The DNA of the CDR3 is TGTGCCAGCAGCCAAAGGGGACAGGGGATCGGTGGAGCTGAAGCTTTCTTT.

The genes are TRBV4-2 and TRBJ2-7; D uncertain. V lost 1 base to trimming and J lost 0 bases, with 10 bases between them. The CDR3 is 15 amino acids. Germline values: CDR1 LGHNA, CDR2 YNFKEQ. CDR3 in amino acids: CASSQVEPSSYEQYF. In nucleotides, the CDR3 is TGTGCCAGCAGCCAAGTTGAGCCGAGCTCCTACGAGCAGTACTTC.

V gene TRBV24-1 combines with J gene TRBJ1-5, with 7 bases fitting TRBD1. This CDR3 region has 17 residues. V dropped 4 bases and J dropped 0; count of bases not matched to a gene: 8. Germline lookup yields CDR1 KGHDR and CDR2 SFDVKD. The DNA for the CDR3 is TGTGCCACCAGTGAGTCGGACAGGAGATATAGCAATCAGCCCCAGCATTTT. Protein product: CATSESDRRYSNQPQHF.